The clone carrying this T cell receptor (beta chain) occurred a few times. Antigen unknown. This record comes from a study of CD8+ T cells in alopecia areata. Study overall: Patients in the study were on tofacitinib for 6 to 18 months, then off it for 6 months. Overall study results and limits: In patients, TCRs were shared less clearly than in mice, and HLA may possibly be involved. Scalp lesions, especially in alopecia totalis/universalis, had higher clonality than normal scalp.

Regarding treatment: oral pan-JAK inhibitor, 5-10 mg twice daily. The study team obtained lesional scalp punch biopsies and peripheral blood from alopecia areata patients. The CDR3 covers 15 residues. Trimming removed 4 bases at V and 7 bases at J, with 17 bases between. CDR1 is MGHRA and CDR2 is YSYEKL in the germline V gene. The authors extracted RNA and reverse transcribed it into cDNA as the sequencing template. Measured with immunoSEQ multiplex PCR; TCRdb has only the in-frame clones, and not every one. The profile shows 250,000 to 300,000 clones, 55% to 75% of them singletons. The sample was CD4+ T cells sorted from blood, taken at week 24, from a patient treated with tofacitinib. V is TRBV4-1 and J is TRBJ2-1; maybe TRBD2 (5 bases). The source is a human donor with alopecia areata. CDR3 nucleotides: TGCGCCAGCAGCCTAGAGGTAGGGTCGGGAAATGAGCAGTTCTTC. The encoded protein is CASSLEVGSGNEQFF.